The entry below gives a single TCR beta chain sequence along with its context. Its antigen remains unidentified. This CDR3 contains 13 residues. Trimming left V 5 bases short and J 2 bases short, with 10 bases between. Germline V gene data show CDR1 as MDHEN and CDR2 as SYDVKM. This sample is drawn from a study of T-cell reconstitution after alpha-beta-depleted transplantation in children. Study-wide points: Reports say that about two months after transplant, the alpha-beta T cells came out of several hundred graft clones that had expanded.

The library targeted TCRbeta and was prepared with unique molecular identifiers. TCRdb independently ran MiXCR on the PCR reads; one entry per CDR3 protein. The sample contains 700,000 to 950,000 distinct CDR3 sequences, 15% to 20% of which appear only once. This sample comprised PBMCs, mostly from graft donor cells, obtained 360 days after TCRalphabeta/CD19-depleted stem cell transplant. This clonotype originated in a male patient between 5 and 17 years old who had a stem cell transplant for acute lymphoblastic leukemia, so the T cells may come from the graft donor. The rearrangement links TRBV28 to TRBJ2-7; D is ambiguous. The CDR3 region has the DNA TGTGCCAGCAGTACCTCCCCCACCTACGAGCAGTACTTC. It specifies CASSTSPTYEQYF.